The 18 T cell receptor beta chains listed next were all sequenced from one sample in a study of shared clonotypes between healthy human individuals. The assay was immunoSEQ multiplex PCR, and TCRdb's table has in-frame clones only and misses some. The sample records hundreds of thousands of clones, 95% to 96% being singletons. CD45RO-negative, CCR7-positively selected cells formed the naive CD8 fraction, excluding terminally differentiated effector memory CD45RA+ cells. Sequenced sample: naive CD8+ T cells sorted from blood. The receptors here all came from a woman aged 30 to 39 in good health.

The gene calls are TRBV5-1 and TRBJ2-3; D may be TRBD2 (5 bases). The CDR3 contains 18 residues. Deletions cut 1 base from V and 3 bases from J, with 21 bases between. The V gene's germline CDR1 is SGHRS and CDR2 YFSETQ. The CDR3 spells CASSLPLKLDQLTDTQYF. The CDR3 nucleotides are TGCGCCAGCAGCTTGCCCCTTAAACTAGACCAGTTAACAGATACGCAGTATTTT.

The CDR3 coding sequence is TGTGCCAGCAGACAGGGAATTGGCGGCTACACCTTC. It is translated as CASRQGIGGYTF. The chain recombines TRBV27 with TRBJ1-2, with D possibly matching TRBD1 (6 bases). With 6 bases removed from V and 8 bases from J, the gap between germline ends came to 13 bases. The CDR3 totals 12 residues. Germline V gene lookup returns CDR1 MNHEY and CDR2 SMNVEV (reference sequence).

This chain's CDR3 is CASGSLLASVYEQYF. CDR3 DNA sequence: TGTGCCAGCGGAAGCTTACTAGCATCTGTTTACGAGCAGTACTTC. This chain connects TRBV7-9 to TRBJ2-7; possibly TRBD2 for D (6 bases). The germline V gene has CDR1 SEHNR and CDR2 FQNEAQ (reference sequence). The length of the CDR3 is 15 residues. Between the trimmed V and J ends, which lost 8 bases and 4 bases, there was a span of 21 bases.

The chain uses TRBV7-9 and TRBJ1-1, with 7 nucleotides matching TRBD1. V lost 4 bases and J lost 4; bases outside the gene matches: 12. The CDR3 spans 16 residues. CDR1 SEHNR and CDR2 FQNEAQ come from the germline V gene (reference sequence). In DNA form, the CDR3 reads TGTGCCAGCAGCTCAGTCGGGGACAGCAGAGCCACTGAAGCTTTCTTT. It encodes CASSSVGDSRATEAFF.

This chain's CDR3 is CAIRLAGASYEQYF. The CDR3 nucleotides read TGTGCCATCAGGCTAGCGGGCGCCTCCTACGAGCAGTACTTC. The V gene is TRBV10-3, the J gene TRBJ2-7, with 8 bases identical to TRBD2. This CDR3 is built from 14 residues. Trimming at V came to 6 bases and at J to 0 bases, leaving 4 bases not matched to a gene. In germline, CDR1 is ENHRY, CDR2 SYGVKD.

The chain carries TRBV7-9 and TRBJ1-2, with TRBD1 identical over 10 bases. Trimming at V came to 1 base and at J to 2 bases, leaving 1 base not matched to a gene. This CDR3 has 15 residues. Germline V CDR1 and CDR2: SEHNR, FQNEAQ (reference sequence). CDR3 loop: CASSLGTGGNYGYTF. The CDR3 coding sequence is TGTGCCAGCAGCTTAGGGACAGGGGGAAACTATGGCTACACCTTC. The full variable domain, in which reference TRBV7-9 and TRBJ1-2 provide the parts outside the CDR3, is DTGVSQNPRHKITKRGQNVTFRCDPISEHNRLYWYRQTLGQGPEFLTYFQNEAQLEKSRLLSDRFSAERPKGSFSTLEIQRTEQGDSAMYLCASSLGTGGNYGYTFGSGTRLTVV.

The V and J genes are TRBV4-1 and TRBJ2-7; 13 bases map to TRBD2. Germline trimming cut 2 bases from V and 2 bases from J; bases unmatched to any gene: 3. The CDR3 extends over 16 amino acids. Germline CDR1 MGHRA, CDR2 YSYEKL. The CDR3: CASSQLGTSGTYEQYF. CDR3 nucleotide sequence: TGCGCCAGCAGCCAACTCGGGACTAGCGGGACCTACGAGCAGTACTTC.

This clone was detected a few times. This chain links TRBV11-2 with TRBJ1-5, with D hard to call. Germline V lookup: CDR1 SGHAT, CDR2 FQNNGV. The CDR3 runs 13 residues. V was clipped by 6 bases and J by 2 bases, with 8 bases between them. CDR3 protein: CASRRAGNQPQHF. The CDR3 bases are TGTGCCAGCAGACGGGCAGGCAATCAGCCCCAGCATTTT. Together with reference TRBV11-2 and TRBJ1-5, the CDR3 gives the full variable domain: EAGVAQSPRYKIIEKRQSVAFWCNPISGHATLYWYQQILGQGPKLLIQFQNNGVVDDSQLPKDRFSAERLKGVDSTLKIQPAKLEDSAVYLCASRRAGNQPQHFGDGTRLSIL.

This clone was found once. J is TRBJ1-3 and V is TRBV28; no clear D. Germline CDR1 MDHEN, CDR2 SYDVKM. The V end lost 7 bases, the J end lost 8 bases, and 18 bases lay between the germline ends. The CDR3 sequence is 14 residues long. Here the CDR3 DNA reads TGTGCCAGCACTTTCCCGGGTTTTCCAGACACCATATATTTT. Translated: CASTFPGFPDTIYF.

As for this clone: Other DNA sequences in this sample translate to the same CDR3. The chain links TRBV27 to TRBJ2-1, with 12 bases lining up with TRBD2. Trimming at V came to 3 bases and at J to 8 bases, leaving 2 bases not matched to a gene. Per the germline V gene, CDR1 is MNHEY and CDR2 is SMNVEV (reference sequence). The CDR3 covers 14 residues. DNA of the CDR3: TGTGCCAGCAGTTTGACTAGCGGGAGTCATGAGCAGTTCTTC. It is translated as CASSLTSGSHEQFF.

V gene TRBV2 combines with J gene TRBJ1-1; D gene unclear. With 7 bases removed from V and 1 base from J, the gap between germline ends came to 7 bases. Germline V gene data show CDR1 as SNHLY and CDR2 as FYNNEI. The CDR3 spans 12 residues. The CDR3 spells CASKTGNTEAFF. CDR3 bases: TGTGCCAGCAAGACCGGGAACACTGAAGCTTTCTTT.

The V gene is TRBV9, the J gene TRBJ2-7; maybe TRBD2 (6 bases). This CDR3 has 16 amino acids. The germline V and J ends were trimmed by 0 bases and 3 bases, with 16 bases remaining between them. Germline lookup yields CDR1 SGDLS and CDR2 YYNGEE. CDR3 sequence reads: CASSVAPGAADYEQYF. The DNA of the CDR3 is TGTGCCAGCAGCGTAGCCCCGGGAGCGGCGGACTACGAGCAGTACTTC.

The gene calls are TRBV28 and TRBJ2-5; D possibly corresponds to TRBD2 (6 bases). The ends were cut back, 10 bases at V and 4 bases at J, with 13 bases in the middle. The germline gives CDR1 MDHEN, CDR2 SYDVKM. The CDR3 covers 12 residues. The CDR3 reads CATTSIGETQYF. The CDR3 DNA sequence: TGTGCCACCACTAGCATTGGAGAGACCCAGTACTTC.

The chain combines TRBV19 with TRBJ1-1; D remains ambiguous. In germline, CDR1 is LNHDA, CDR2 SQIVND (reference sequence). There are 16 residues in the CDR3. V lost 4 bases to trimming and J lost 3 bases, with 18 bases between them. This chain's CDR3 is CASSNIRRALDTEAFF. Written as DNA, the CDR3 is TGTGCCAGTAGTAATATCAGGAGGGCTCTGGACACTGAAGCTTTCTTT.

This rearrangement joins TRBV5-6 to TRBJ1-4; D perhaps matches TRBD1 (6 bases). The CDR3 has 16 amino acids. Germline CDR1 SGHDT, CDR2 YYEEEE. V was pared by 0 bases and J by 3 bases, with 12 bases between. The CDR3 DNA sequence: TGTGCCAGCAGCTTGGCCGGGGCAGGGGCTAATGAAAAACTGTTTTTT. Amino acids: CASSLAGAGANEKLFF.

As for this clone: The sample contains more than one DNA sequence encoding this CDR3. The chain employs TRBV27 and TRBJ2-7, with 11 bases identical to TRBD1. Trimming removed 5 bases from V and 4 bases from J; junction bases left unmatched: 1. Germline CDR1 is MNHEY and CDR2 is SMNVEV (reference sequence). The CDR3 loop spans 13 amino acids. The CDR3: CASSGTGGYEQYF. The CDR3, as DNA: TGTGCCAGCAGTGGGACAGGGGGTTACGAGCAGTACTTC.

There are a few counts of this clone. The chain uses TRBV2 and TRBJ2-1, with 11 bases identical to TRBD2. CDR1 is SNHLY, CDR2 FYNNEI, per germline. The CDR3 extends over 12 amino acids. The ends lost 11 bases at V and 9 bases at J; junction bases unmatched: 6. For the CDR3, the DNA is TGTGCCTCTAGCGGGGGGATCGGTGAGCAGTTCTTC. This codes for CASSGGIGEQFF.

This sequence joins TRBV2 and TRBJ2-4; D is perhaps TRBD2 (6 bases). CDR1 and CDR2 (germline): SNHLY, FYNNEI. This CDR3 has 16 residues. V lost 6 bases, J lost 0 bases, and 15 bases lay in between. The CDR3, as DNA: TGTGCCAGCAGCCCGGGGAAGGGACTAGCCAAAAACATTCAGTACTTC. Protein product: CASSPGKGLAKNIQYF.